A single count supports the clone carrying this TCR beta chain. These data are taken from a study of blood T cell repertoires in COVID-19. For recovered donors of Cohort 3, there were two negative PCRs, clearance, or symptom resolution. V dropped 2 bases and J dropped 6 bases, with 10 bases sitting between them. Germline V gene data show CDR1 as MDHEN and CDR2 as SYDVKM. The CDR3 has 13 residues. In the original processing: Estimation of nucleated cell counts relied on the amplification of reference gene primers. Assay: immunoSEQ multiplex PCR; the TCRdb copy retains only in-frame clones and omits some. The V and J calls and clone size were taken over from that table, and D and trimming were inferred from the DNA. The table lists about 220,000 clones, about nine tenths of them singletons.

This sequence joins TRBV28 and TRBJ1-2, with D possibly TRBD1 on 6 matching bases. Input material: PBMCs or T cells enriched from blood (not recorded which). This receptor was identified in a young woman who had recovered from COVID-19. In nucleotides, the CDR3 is TGTGCCAGCAGTTTACCTGGGGGCAATGGCTACACCTTC. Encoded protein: CASSLPGGNGYTF.